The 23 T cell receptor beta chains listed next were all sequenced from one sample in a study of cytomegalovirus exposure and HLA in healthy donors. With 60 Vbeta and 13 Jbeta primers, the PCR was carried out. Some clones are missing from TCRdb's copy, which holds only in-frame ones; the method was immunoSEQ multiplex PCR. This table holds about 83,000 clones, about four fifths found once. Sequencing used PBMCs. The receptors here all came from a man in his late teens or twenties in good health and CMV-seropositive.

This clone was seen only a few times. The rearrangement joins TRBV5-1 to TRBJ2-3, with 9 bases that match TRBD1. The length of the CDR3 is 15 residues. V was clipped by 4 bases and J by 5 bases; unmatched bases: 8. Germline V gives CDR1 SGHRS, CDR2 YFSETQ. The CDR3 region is CASSPGAGQGDTQYF. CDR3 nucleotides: TGCGCCAGCAGCCCCGGAGCGGGACAGGGAGATACGCAGTATTTT.

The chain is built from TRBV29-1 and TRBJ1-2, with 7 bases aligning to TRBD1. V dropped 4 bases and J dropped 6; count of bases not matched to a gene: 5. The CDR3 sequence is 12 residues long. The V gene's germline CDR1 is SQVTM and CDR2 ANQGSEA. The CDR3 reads CSVGEGADGYTF. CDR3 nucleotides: TGCAGCGTTGGTGAGGGGGCAGATGGCTACACCTTC.

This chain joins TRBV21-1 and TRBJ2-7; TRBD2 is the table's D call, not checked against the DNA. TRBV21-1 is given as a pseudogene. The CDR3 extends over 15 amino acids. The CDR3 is CASSKMLAGLYEQYF. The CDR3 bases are TGTGCCAGCAGCAAAATGCTAGCGGGATTGTACGAGCAGTACTTC.

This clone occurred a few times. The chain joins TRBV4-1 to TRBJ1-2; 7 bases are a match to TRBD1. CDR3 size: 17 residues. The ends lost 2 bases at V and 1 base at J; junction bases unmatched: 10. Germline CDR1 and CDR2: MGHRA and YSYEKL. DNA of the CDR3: TGCGCCAGCAGCCAACCGGGACAGAGGATAAATAACTATGGCTACACCTTC. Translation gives CASSQPGQRINNYGYTF.

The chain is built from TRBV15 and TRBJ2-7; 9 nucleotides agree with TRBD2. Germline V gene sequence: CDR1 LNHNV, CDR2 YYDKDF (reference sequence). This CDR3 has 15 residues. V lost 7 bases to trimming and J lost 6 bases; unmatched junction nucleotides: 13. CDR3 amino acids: CATTPNLAGEREQYF. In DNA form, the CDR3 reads TGTGCCACCACCCCCAATTTAGCGGGAGAACGCGAGCAGTACTTC.

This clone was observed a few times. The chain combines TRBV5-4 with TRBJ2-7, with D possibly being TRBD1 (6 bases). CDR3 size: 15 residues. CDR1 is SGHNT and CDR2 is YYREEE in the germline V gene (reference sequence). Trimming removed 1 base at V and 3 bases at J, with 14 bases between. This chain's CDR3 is CASSLLGDTNYEQYF. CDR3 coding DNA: TGTGCCAGCAGCTTGCTGGGGGACACCAACTACGAGCAGTACTTC.

CDR3 loop: CASSLPPYYSYNEQFF. In nucleotides, the CDR3 is TGTGCCAGCAGCCTTCCACCCTATTACTCCTACAATGAGCAGTTCTTC. The chain recombines TRBV5-6 with TRBJ2-1; D is undetermined. Germline V CDR1 and CDR2: SGHDT, YYEEEE. This CDR3 contains 16 residues. V was shortened by 4 bases and J by 0 bases, with 14 bases between the two germline ends.

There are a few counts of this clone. The CDR3 DNA reads as TGTGCCATCCGGACTAGCGGAGATCAAGAGACCCAGTACTTC. Its translation: CAIRTSGDQETQYF. V gene TRBV9 combines with J gene TRBJ2-5, with 10 positions matching TRBD2. The CDR3 runs 14 residues. Germline assignment: CDR1 SGDLS and CDR2 YYNGEE. V lost 9 bases, J lost 2 bases, and 7 bases stayed unmatched.

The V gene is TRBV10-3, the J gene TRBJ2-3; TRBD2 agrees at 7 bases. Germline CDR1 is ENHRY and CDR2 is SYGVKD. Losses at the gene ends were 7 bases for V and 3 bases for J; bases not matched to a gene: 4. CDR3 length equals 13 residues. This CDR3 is CAINGEGTDTQYF. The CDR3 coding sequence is TGTGCCATCAACGGGGAGGGGACAGATACGCAGTATTTT.

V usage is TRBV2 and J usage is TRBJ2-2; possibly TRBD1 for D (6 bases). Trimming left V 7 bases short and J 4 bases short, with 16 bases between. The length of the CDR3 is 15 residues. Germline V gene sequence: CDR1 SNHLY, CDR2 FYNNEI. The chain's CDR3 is CASTLGGLGTGELFF. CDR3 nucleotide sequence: TGTGCCAGCACGCTTGGGGGCTTGGGCACCGGGGAGCTGTTTTTT.

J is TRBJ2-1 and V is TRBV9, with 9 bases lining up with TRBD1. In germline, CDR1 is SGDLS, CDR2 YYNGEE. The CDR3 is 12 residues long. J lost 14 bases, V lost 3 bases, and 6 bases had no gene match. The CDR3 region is CASSDEGQGKFF. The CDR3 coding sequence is TGTGCCAGCAGCGATGAGGGACAGGGAAAGTTCTTC. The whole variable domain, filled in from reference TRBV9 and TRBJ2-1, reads DSGVTQTPKHLITATGQRVTLRCSPRSGDLSVYWYQQSLDQGLQFLIQYYNGEERAKGNILERFSAQQFPDLHSELNLSSLELGDSALYFCASSDEGQGKFFGPGTRLTVL.

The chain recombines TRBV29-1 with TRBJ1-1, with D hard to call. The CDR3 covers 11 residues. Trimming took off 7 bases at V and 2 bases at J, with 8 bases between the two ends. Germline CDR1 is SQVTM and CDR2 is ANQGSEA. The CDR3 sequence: CSASLNTEAFF. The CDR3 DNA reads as TGCAGCGCGAGTCTTAACACTGAAGCTTTCTTT.

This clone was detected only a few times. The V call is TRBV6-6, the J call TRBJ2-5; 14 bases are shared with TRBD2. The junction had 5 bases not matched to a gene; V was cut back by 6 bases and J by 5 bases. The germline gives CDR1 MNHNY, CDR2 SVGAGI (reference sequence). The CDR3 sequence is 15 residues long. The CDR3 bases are TGTGCCAGCAGAGAGACTAGCGGGAGGGTTGAGACCCAGTACTTC. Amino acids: CASRETSGRVETQYF.

The CDR3 DNA follows: TGCAGCCTCCAAGAGAGGAACTATGGCTACACCTTC. Protein product: CSLQERNYGYTF. The rearrangement links TRBV29-1 to TRBJ1-2, with D unclear. Between the trimmed V and J ends, which lost 8 bases and 2 bases, there was a span of 12 bases. Germline CDR1 SQVTM, CDR2 ANQGSEA. This CDR3 has 12 amino acids.

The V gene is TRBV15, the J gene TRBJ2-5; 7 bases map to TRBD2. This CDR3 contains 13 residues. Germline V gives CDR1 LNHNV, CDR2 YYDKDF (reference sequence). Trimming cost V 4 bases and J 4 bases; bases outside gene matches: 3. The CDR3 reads CATSKWGGETQYF. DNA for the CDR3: TGTGCCACCAGCAAATGGGGGGGAGAGACCCAGTACTTC.

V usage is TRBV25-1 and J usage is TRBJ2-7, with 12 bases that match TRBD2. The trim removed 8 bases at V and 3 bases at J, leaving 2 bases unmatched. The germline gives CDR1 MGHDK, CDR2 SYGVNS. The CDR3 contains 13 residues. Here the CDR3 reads CASSGLAGYEQYF. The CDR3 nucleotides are TGTGCCAGCTCGGGACTAGCGGGCTACGAGCAGTACTTC.

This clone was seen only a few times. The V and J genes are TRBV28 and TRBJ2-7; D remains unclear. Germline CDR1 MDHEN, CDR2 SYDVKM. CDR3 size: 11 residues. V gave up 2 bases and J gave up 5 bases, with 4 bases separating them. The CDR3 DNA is TGTGCCAGCAGTTTAGTCGACGAGCAGTACTTC. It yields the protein CASSLVDEQYF.

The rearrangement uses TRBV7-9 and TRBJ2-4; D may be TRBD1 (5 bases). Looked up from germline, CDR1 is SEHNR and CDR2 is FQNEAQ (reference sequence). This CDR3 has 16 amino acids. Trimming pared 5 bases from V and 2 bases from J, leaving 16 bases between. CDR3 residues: CASSHGHYGTKNIQYF. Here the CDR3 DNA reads TGTGCCAGCAGCCACGGACATTATGGGACCAAAAACATTCAGTACTTC.

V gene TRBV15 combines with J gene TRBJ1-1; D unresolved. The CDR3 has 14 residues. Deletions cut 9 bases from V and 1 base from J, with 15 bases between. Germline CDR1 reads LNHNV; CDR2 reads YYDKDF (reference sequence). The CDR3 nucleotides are TGTGCCACGCAGACTAAGGGCTGGAACACTGAAGCTTTCTTT. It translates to CATQTKGWNTEAFF.

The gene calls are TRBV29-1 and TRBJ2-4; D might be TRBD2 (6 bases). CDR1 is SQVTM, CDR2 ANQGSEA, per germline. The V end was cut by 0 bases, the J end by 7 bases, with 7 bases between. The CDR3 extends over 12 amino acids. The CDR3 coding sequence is TGCAGCGTTGAAGACAGCGGGAACATTCAGTACTTC. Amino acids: CSVEDSGNIQYF.

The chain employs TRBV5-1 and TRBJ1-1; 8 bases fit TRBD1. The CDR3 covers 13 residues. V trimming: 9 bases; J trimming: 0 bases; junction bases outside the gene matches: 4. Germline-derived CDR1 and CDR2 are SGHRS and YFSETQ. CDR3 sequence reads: CATRQGLNTEAFF. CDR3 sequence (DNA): TGCGCCACCCGACAGGGGTTGAACACTGAAGCTTTCTTT.

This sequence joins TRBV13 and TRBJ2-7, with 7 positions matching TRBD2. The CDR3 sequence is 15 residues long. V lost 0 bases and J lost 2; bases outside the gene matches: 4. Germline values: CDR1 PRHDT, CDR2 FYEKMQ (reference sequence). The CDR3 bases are TGTGCCAGCAGCTTAGGAACTAGCGCGGCCTACGAGCAGTACTTC. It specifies CASSLGTSAAYEQYF.

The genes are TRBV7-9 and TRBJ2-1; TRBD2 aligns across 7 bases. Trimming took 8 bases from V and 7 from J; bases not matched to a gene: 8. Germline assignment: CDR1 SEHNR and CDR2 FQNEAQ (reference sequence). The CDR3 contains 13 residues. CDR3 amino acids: CASPSRRGNEQFF. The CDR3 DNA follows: TGTGCCAGCCCCTCGAGGCGGGGGAATGAGCAGTTCTTC.